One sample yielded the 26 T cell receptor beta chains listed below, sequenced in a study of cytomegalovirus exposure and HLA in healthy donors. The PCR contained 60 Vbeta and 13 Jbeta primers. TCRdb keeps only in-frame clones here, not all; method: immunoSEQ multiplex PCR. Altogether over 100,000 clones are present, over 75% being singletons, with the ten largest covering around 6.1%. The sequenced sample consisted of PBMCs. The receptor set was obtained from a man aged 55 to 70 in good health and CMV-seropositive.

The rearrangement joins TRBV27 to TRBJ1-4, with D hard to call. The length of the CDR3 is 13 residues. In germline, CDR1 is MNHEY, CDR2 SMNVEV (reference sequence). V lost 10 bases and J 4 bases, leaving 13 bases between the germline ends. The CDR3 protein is CATGSMVNEKLFF. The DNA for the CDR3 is TGTGCCACCGGGTCGATGGTTAATGAAAAACTGTTTTTT.

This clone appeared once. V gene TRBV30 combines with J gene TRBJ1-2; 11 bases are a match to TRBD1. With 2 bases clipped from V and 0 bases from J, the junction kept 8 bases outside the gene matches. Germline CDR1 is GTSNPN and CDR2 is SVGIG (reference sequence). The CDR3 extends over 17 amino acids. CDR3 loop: CAWSLGTGGLANYGYTF. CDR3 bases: TGTGCCTGGAGTCTAGGGACAGGGGGTTTAGCTAACTATGGCTACACCTTC.

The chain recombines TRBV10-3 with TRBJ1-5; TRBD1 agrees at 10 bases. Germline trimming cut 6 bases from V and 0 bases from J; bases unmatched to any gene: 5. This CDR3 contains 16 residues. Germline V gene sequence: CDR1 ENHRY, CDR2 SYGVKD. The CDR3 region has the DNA TGTGCCATCAGCCAGGACAGGGGGTTTAGCAATCAGCCCCAGCATTTT. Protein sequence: CAISQDRGFSNQPQHF.

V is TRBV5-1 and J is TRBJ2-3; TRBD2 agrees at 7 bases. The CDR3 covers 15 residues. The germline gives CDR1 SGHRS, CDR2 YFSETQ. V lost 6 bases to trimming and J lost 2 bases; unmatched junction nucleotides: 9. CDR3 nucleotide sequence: TGCGCCAGCATCCTGAGAGCGGGGACCACAGATACGCAGTATTTT. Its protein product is CASILRAGTTDTQYF.

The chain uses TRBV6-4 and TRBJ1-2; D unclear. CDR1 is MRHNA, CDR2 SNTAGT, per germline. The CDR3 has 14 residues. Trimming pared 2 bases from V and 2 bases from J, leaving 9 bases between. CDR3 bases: TGTGCCAGCAGTGACGTTGGCCGAAACTATGGCTACACCTTC. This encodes CASSDVGRNYGYTF.

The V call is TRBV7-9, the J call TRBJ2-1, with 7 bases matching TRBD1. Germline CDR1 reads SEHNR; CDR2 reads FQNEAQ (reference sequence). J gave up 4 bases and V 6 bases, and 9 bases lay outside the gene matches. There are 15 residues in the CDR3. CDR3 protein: CASSRRTGDYNEQFF. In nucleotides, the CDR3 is TGTGCCAGCAGTAGAAGGACAGGTGATTACAATGAGCAGTTCTTC.

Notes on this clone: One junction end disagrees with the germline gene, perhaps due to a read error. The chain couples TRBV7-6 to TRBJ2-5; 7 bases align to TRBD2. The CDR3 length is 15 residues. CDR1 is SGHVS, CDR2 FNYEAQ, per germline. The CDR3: CASRFTSEFQETQYF. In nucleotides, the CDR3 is TGTGCCAGCCGCTTCACTAGCGAGTTCCAAGAGACCCAGTACTTC.

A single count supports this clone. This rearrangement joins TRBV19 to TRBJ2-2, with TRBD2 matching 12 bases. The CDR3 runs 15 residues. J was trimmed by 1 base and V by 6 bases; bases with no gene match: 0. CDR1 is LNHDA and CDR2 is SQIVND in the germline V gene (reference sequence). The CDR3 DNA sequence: TGTGCCAGTAGGGGACTAGCGGGGAACACCGGGGAGCTGTTTTTT. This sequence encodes CASRGLAGNTGELFF.

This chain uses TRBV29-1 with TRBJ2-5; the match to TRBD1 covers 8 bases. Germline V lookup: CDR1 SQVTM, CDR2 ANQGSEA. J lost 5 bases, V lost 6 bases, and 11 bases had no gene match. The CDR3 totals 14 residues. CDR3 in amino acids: CSVPLQGVSETQYF. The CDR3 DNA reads TGCAGCGTGCCCTTACAGGGGGTGTCGGAGACCCAGTACTTC.

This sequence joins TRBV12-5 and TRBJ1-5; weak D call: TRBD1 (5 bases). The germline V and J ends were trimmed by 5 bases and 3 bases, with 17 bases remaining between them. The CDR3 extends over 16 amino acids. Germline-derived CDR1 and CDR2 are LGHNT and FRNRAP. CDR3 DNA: TGTGCTAGTGGTGTAGACCTTGACAGCCTCAATCAGCCCCAGCATTTT. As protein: CASGVDLDSLNQPQHF.

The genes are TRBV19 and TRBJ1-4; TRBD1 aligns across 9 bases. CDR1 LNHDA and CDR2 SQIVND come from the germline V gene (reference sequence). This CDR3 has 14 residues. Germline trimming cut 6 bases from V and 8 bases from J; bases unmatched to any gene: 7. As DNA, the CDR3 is TGTGCCAGTAGGCGGGGACAGGGAACAGAAAAACTGTTTTTT. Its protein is CASRRGQGTEKLFF.

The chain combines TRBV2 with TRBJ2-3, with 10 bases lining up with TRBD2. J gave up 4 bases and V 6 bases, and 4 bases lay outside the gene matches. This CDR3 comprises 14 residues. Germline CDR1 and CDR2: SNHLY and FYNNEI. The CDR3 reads CASSYTSGADTQYF. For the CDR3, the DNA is TGTGCCAGCAGCTATACTAGCGGGGCAGATACGCAGTATTTT.

The DNA for the CDR3 is TGTGCCAGCAGCTTGCGGGGACAGGGGAGGGAAGCTTTCTTT. This gives the protein CASSLRGQGREAFF. The chain links TRBV5-5 to TRBJ1-1, with 10 bases that match TRBD1. This CDR3 region has 14 residues. V gave up 1 base and J gave up 8 bases; unmatched junction bases: 5. Germline V CDR1 and CDR2: SGHKS, YYEKEE (reference sequence).

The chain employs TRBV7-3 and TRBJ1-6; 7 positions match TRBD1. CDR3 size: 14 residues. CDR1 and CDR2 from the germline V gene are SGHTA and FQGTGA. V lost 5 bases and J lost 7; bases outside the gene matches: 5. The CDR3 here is CASSVGQDNSPLHF. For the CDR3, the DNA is TGTGCCAGCAGCGTAGGACAGGACAATTCACCCCTCCACTTT.

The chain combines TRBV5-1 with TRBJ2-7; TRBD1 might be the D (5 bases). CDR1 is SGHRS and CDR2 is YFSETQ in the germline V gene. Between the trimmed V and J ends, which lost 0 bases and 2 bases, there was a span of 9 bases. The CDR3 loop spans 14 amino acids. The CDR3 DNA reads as TGCGCCAGCAGCTTGGCCCCAGGGACCTACGAGCAGTACTTC. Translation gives CASSLAPGTYEQYF.

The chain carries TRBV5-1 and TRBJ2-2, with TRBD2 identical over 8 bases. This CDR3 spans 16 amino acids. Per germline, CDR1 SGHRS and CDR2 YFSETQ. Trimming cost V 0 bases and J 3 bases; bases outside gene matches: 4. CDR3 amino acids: CASSLAGGGHTGELFF. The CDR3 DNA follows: TGCGCCAGCAGCTTGGCAGGCGGGGGGCACACCGGGGAGCTGTTTTTT.

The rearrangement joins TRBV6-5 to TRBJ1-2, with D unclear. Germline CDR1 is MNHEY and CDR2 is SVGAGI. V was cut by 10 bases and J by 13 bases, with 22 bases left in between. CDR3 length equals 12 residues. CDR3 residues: CATHSTGSSFTF. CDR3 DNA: TGTGCCACCCACTCAACCGGGTCCAGTTTCACCTTC.

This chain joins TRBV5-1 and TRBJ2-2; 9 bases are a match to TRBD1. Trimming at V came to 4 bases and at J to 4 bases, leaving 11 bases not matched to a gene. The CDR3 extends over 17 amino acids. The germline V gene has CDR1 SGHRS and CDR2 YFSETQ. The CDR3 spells CASSLTPGQGGTGELFF. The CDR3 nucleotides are TGCGCCAGCAGCCTCACTCCGGGACAGGGAGGCACCGGGGAGCTGTTTTTT.

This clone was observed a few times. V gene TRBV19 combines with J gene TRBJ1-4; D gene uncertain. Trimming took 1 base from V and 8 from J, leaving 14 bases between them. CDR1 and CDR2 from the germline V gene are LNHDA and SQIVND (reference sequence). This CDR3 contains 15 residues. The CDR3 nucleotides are TGTGCCAGTAGTATAGCGGCGACGGGAAGCGAAAAACTGTTTTTT. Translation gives CASSIAATGSEKLFF.

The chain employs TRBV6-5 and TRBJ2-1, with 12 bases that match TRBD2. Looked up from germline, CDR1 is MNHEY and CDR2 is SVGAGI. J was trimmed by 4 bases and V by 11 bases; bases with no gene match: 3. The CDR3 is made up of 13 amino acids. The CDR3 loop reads CASGTSGYNEQFF. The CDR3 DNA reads TGTGCCTCTGGGACTAGCGGGTACAATGAGCAGTTCTTC.

The CDR3 DNA reads TGCGCCAGCAGCGGTGGGACAGGGCGCTCTGGGGCCAACGTCCTGACTTTC. It translates to CASSGGTGRSGANVLTF. J is TRBJ2-6 and V is TRBV5-1, with 9 bases lining up with TRBD1. Unmatched junction bases numbered 5, after V lost 4 bases and J lost 0 bases. This CDR3 is 17 amino acids long. Germline V CDR1 and CDR2: SGHRS, YFSETQ.

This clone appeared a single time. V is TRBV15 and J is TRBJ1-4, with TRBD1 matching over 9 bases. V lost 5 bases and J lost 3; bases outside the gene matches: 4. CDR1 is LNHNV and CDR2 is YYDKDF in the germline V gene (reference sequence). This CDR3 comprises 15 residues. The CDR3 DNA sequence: TGTGCCACCAGCCGGGACAGGGTGGCTAATGAAAAACTGTTTTTT. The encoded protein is CATSRDRVANEKLFF. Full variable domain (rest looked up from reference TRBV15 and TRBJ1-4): DAMVIQNPRYQVTQFGKPVTLSCSQTLNHNVMYWYQQKSSQAPKLLFHYYDKDFNNEADTPDNFQSRRPNTSFCFLDIRSPGLGDTAMYLCATSRDRVANEKLFFGSGTQLSVL.

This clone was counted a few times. CDR3 protein: CASSRGQNYGYTF. Here the CDR3 DNA reads TGCGCCAGCAGTAGGGGACAGAACTATGGCTACACCTTC. The J gene is TRBJ1-2, the V gene TRBV10-1; TRBD1 aligns across 7 bases. With 5 bases clipped from V and 2 bases from J, the junction kept 2 bases outside the gene matches. Germline V gene lookup returns CDR1 WNHNN and CDR2 SYGVQD (reference sequence). The CDR3 is 13 amino acids.

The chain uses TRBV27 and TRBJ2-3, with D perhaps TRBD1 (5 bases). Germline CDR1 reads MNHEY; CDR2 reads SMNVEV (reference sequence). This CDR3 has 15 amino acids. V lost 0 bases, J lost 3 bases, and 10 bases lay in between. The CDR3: CASSLSGAGTDTQYF. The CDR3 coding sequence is TGTGCCAGCAGTTTATCAGGGGCTGGGACAGATACGCAGTATTTT.

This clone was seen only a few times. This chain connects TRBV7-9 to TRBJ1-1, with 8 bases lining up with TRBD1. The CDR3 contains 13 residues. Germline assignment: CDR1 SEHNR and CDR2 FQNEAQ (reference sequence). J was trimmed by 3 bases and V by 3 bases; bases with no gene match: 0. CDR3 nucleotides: TGTGCCAGCAGCTTGACAGGGGACACTGAAGCTTTCTTT. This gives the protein CASSLTGDTEAFF.

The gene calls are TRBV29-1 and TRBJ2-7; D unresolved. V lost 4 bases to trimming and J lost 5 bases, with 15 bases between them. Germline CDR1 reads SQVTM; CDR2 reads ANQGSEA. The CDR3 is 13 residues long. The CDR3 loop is CSVGGRFGHEQYF. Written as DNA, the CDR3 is TGCAGCGTTGGAGGTAGGTTCGGCCACGAGCAGTACTTC.